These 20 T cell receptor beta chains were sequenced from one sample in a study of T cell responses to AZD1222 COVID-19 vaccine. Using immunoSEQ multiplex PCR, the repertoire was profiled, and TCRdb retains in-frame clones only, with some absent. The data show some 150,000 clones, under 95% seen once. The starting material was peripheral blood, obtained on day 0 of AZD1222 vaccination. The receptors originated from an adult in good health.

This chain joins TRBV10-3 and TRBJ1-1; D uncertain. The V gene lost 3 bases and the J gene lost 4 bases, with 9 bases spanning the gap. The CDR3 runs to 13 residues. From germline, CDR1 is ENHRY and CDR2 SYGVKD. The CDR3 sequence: CAISDSGGTEAFF. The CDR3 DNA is TGTGCCATCAGTGATTCGGGAGGCACTGAAGCTTTCTTT.

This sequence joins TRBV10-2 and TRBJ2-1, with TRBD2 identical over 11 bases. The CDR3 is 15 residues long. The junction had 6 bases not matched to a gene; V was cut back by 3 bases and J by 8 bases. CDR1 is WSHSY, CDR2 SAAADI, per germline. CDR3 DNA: TGCGCCAGCAGTGAAGTACTAGCGGGAGTTGATGAGCAGTTCTTC. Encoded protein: CASSEVLAGVDEQFF.

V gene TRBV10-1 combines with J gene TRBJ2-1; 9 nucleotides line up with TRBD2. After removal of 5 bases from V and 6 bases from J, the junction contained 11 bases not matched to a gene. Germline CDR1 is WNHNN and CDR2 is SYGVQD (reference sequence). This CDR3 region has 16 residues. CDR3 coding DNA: TGCGCCAGCAGTCCCTCGGCGGGGGGGCCGGTCAATGAGCAGTTCTTC. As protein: CASSPSAGGPVNEQFF.

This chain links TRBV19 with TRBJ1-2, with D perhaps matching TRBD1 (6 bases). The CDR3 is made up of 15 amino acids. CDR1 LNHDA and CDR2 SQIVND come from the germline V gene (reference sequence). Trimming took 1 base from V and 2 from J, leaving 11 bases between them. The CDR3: CASSIVGRGNYGYTF. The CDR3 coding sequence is TGTGCCAGTAGTATAGTGGGCAGGGGAAACTATGGCTACACCTTC.

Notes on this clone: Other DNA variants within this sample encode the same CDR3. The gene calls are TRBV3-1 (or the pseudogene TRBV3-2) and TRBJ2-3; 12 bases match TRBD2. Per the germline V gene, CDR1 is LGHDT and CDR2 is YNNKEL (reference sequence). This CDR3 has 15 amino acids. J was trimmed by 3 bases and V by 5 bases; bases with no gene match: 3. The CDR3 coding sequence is TGTGCCAGCAGCTCACTAGCGGGAGGTACAGATACGCAGTATTTT. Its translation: CASSSLAGGTDTQYF.

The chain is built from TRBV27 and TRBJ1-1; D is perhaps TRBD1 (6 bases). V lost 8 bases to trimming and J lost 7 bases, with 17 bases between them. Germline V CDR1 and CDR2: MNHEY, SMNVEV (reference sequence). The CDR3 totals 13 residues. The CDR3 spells CASRRTGTGEAFF. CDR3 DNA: TGTGCCAGCCGACGTACAGGGACGGGTGAAGCTTTCTTT.

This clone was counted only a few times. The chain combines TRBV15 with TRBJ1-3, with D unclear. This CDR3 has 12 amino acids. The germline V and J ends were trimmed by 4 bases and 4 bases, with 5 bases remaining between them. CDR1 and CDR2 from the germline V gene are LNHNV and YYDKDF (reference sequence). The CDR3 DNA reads TGTGCCACCAGCACCACAGGAAACACCATATATTTT. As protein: CATSTTGNTIYF.

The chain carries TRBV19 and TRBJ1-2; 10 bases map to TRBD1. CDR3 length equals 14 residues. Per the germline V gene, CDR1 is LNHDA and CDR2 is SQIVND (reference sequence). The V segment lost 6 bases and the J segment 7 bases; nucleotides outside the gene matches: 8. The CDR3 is CASSRVDRGPGYTF. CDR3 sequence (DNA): TGTGCCAGTAGCCGAGTCGACAGGGGGCCTGGCTACACCTTC.

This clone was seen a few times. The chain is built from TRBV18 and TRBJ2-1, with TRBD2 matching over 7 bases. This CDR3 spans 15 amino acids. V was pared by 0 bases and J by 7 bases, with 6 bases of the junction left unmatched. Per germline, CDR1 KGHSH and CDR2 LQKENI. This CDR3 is CASSPPSGAKNEQFF. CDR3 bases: TGTGCCAGCTCACCACCGAGCGGGGCTAAGAATGAGCAGTTCTTC.

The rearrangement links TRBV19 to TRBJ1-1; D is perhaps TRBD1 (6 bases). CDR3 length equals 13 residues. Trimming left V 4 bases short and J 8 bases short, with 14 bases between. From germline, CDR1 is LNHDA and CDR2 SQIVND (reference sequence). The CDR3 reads CASSRLSDSEAFF. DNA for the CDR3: TGTGCCAGTAGTAGGCTTTCGGACAGCGAAGCTTTCTTT.

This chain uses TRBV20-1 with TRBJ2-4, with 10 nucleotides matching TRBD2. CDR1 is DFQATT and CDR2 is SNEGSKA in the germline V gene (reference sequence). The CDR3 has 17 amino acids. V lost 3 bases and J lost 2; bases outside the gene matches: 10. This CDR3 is CSASRASGSLTKNIQYF. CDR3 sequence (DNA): TGCAGTGCTAGTAGGGCTAGCGGGAGTCTCACCAAAAACATTCAGTACTTC.

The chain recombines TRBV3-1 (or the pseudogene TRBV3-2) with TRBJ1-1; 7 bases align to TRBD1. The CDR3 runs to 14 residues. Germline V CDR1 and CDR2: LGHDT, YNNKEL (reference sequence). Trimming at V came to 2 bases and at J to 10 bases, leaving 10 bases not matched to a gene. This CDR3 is CASSQLNRGTIAFF. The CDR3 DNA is TGTGCCAGCAGCCAACTTAACAGGGGTACCATAGCTTTCTTT.

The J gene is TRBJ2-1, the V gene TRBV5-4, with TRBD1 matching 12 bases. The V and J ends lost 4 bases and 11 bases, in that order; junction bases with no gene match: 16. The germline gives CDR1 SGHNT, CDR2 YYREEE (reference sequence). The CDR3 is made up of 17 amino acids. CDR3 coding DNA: TGTGCCAGCAGCCGGGGACAGGGGGCGGTCGGAGGCCCGAAGCAGTTCTTC. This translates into CASSRGQGAVGGPKQFF.

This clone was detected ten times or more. The CDR3: CASSGTGRGIGYTF. DNA for the CDR3: TGTGCCAGCAGTGGGACGGGTAGGGGGATTGGCTACACCTTC. This chain joins TRBV2 and TRBJ1-2; the D gene is possibly TRBD1 (6 bases). CDR1 is SNHLY and CDR2 is FYNNEI in the germline V gene. V lost 4 bases and J lost 7, with 16 bases in between. This CDR3 spans 14 amino acids.

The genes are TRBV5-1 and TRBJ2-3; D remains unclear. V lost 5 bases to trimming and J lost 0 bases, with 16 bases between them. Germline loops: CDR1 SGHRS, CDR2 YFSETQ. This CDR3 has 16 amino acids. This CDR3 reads CASSLGPRASTDTQYF. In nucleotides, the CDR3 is TGCGCCAGCAGTCTGGGCCCTCGTGCTAGCACAGATACGCAGTATTTT.

The CDR3 region is CASSSPKDGNEKLFF. CDR3 nucleotide sequence: TGTGCCAGCAGCTCGCCTAAGGACGGGAATGAAAAACTGTTTTTT. The chain employs TRBV11-2 and TRBJ1-4; D gene unclear. Germline assignment: CDR1 SGHAT and CDR2 FQNNGV. The CDR3 is made up of 15 amino acids. Deletions cut 4 bases from V and 5 bases from J, with 14 bases between.

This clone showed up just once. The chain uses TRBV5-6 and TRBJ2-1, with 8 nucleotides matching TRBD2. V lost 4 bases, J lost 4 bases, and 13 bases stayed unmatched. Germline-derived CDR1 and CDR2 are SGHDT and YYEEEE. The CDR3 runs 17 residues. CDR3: CASSPRRGSGGYNEQFF. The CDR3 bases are TGTGCCAGCAGCCCCCGTAGGGGAAGCGGGGGTTACAATGAGCAGTTCTTC.

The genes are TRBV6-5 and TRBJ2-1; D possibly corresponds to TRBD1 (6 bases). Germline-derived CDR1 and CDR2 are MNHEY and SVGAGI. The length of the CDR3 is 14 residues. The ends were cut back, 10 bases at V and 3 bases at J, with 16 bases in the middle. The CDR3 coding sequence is TGTGCCACCTCCGGGACACACCTCTACAATGAGCAGTTCTTC. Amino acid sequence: CATSGTHLYNEQFF.

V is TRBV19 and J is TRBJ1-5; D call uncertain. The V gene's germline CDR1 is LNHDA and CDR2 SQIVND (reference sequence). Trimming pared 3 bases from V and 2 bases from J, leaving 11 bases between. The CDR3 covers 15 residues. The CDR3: CASSMHLYGNQPQHF. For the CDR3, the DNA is TGTGCCAGTAGTATGCACCTTTATGGCAATCAGCCCCAGCATTTT.

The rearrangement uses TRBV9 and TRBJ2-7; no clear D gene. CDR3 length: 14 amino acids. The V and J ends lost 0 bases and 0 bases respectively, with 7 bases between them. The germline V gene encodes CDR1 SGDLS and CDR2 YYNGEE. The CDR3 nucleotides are TGTGCCAGCAGCGTAGAGAGTCACTCCTACGAGCAGTACTTC. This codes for CASSVESHSYEQYF.